The clone carrying this TCR beta chain has just one count. In the original workflow: Cell counts per sample came from amplifying reference gene primers. This table comes from immunoSEQ multiplex PCR, and its TCRdb copy is limited to in-frame clones, with some not included. V, J and clone size were drawn from that table, and D and trimming were deduced from the DNA. The sample carries about 310,000 clones, approximately 83% recorded once. The sample belongs to a study of blood T cell repertoires in COVID-19. Study-wide context: The study drew acute and convalescent COVID-19 samples from the United States, Italy and Spain. The cDNA or gDNA used as material had been derived from T cells, B-cell-depleted T cells, or PBMCs.

V was trimmed by 5 bases and J by 4 bases, leaving 17 bases between them. The CDR3 loop spans 15 amino acids. Germline CDR1 reads MNHEY; CDR2 reads SVGAGI. Donors in Cohort 3 who had recovered were those with two negative PCRs, healthcare professional clearance, or resolution of their symptoms. The sequencing input was PBMCs or T cells enriched from blood (not recorded which). The chain carries TRBV6-5 and TRBJ1-1, with a possible D match to TRBD1 (6 bases). The receptor comes from a man aged 30 to 39 who had recovered from COVID-19. Here the CDR3 reads CASSRRTGWGTEAFF. The CDR3 coding sequence is TGTGCCAGCAGTAGACGTACAGGGTGGGGCACTGAAGCTTTCTTT.